This TCR beta chain was recorded in a study of molecular identifiers for immune sequencing clone quantification. Germline V gives CDR1 SQVTM, CDR2 ANQGSEA. The length of the CDR3 is 12 residues. The germline V and J ends were trimmed by 6 bases and 5 bases, with 13 bases remaining between them. Study observations and caveats: Among about a million naive cells, spiked Jurkat TCR RNA from a single cell was reportedly detectable. Clonotypes topping 20 RNA copies carried over 99% of effector molecules but under 1% of naive ones.

TCRdb re-derived calls from the PCR reads in MiXCR, one entry per CDR3 protein. The sample lists just over 35,000 distinct CDR3 sequences; about 18% were seen once. The table lists this clonotype with many counts. Antigen unknown. The gene calls are TRBV29-1 and TRBJ1-1; D might be TRBD1 (6 bases). The sequencing input was naive CD8+ T cells from blood, with Jurkat cell RNA spiked in. Subset defined: FACS-sorted CD8+CD4-CCR7+CD45RA+ naive T cells. The TCR originated in a human donor in good health. Some libraries in this study had Jurkat cell RNA spiked in. As DNA, the CDR3 is TGCAGCGTAGTCGAGAGGGGGACTGAAGCTTTCTTT. Residues: CSVVERGTEAFF.